These T cell receptor beta chains were read from a single sample in a study of cytomegalovirus exposure and HLA in healthy donors. TCRdb keeps only in-frame clones here, not all; method: immunoSEQ multiplex PCR. In the table there are over 100,000 clones, over 85% of which are singletons. The sequencing sample was made of PBMCs. These receptors all stem from a man aged 25 to 40 in good health and CMV-seronegative. Both conserved end residues are part of each CDR3. A D gene is named only where the DNA matches it firmly. Clone size is not always given. Where it is, it says once, few, many or a class for expanded clones.

v_call: TRBV9
j_call: TRBJ1-6
clone_size: .
d_call: .
cdr3_nt: TGTGCCAGCAGCCCCCGGTATGATAATTCACCCCTCCACTTT
cdr3_aa: CASSPRYDNSPLHF

v_call: TRBV5-5
j_call: TRBJ2-7
clone_size: .
d_call: TRBD2
cdr3_nt: TGTGCCAGCAGCTTAGGGACTAGCGGAACGTACGAGCAGTACTTC
cdr3_aa: CASSLGTSGTYEQYF

v_call: TRBV12-2
j_call: TRBJ1-5
clone_size: .
d_call: .
cdr3_nt: TGTGCAAGTCGCTTAGTAGGGGGCTTGAATCAGCCCCAGCATTTT
cdr3_aa: CASRLVGGLNQPQHF

v_call: TRBV18
j_call: TRBJ2-7
clone_size: .
d_call: TRBD1
cdr3_nt: TGTGCCAGCTCACCGGGGACAGGGAAGGAGCAGTACTTC
cdr3_aa: CASSPGTGKEQYF

v_call: TRBV7-2
j_call: TRBJ1-3
clone_size: .
d_call: .
cdr3_nt: TGTGCCAGCAGCTTGGGGACAACTGGAAACACCATATATTTT
cdr3_aa: CASSLGTTGNTIYF

v_call: TRBV6-6
j_call: TRBJ2-5
clone_size: .
d_call: TRBD1
cdr3_nt: TGTGCCAGCAGACAGGGGGCTGTCCAAGAGACCCAGTACTTC
cdr3_aa: CASRQGAVQETQYF

v_call: TRBV12-5
j_call: TRBJ2-7
clone_size: .
d_call: TRBD2
cdr3_nt: TGTGCTAGTGGTAGCAGGACTAGCGGGGGGTCCTACGAGCAGTACTTC
cdr3_aa: CASGSRTSGGSYEQYF

v_call: TRBV2
j_call: TRBJ1-6
clone_size: few
d_call: TRBD1
cdr3_nt: TGTGCCAGCAGGACAGGGAATAATGAATATAATTCACCCCTCCACTTT
cdr3_aa: CASRTGNNEYNSPLHF

v_call: TRBV5-6
j_call: TRBJ1-1
clone_size: .
d_call: .
cdr3_nt: TGTGCCAGCAGCTCCATTGGACTTTGGAACACTGAAGCTTTCTTT
cdr3_aa: CASSSIGLWNTEAFF

v_call: TRBV5-8
j_call: TRBJ2-1
clone_size: .
d_call: TRBD1
cdr3_nt: TGTGCCAGCAGCTTGCTTGCAGGGGGCTTAGTAAATGAGCAGTTCTTC
cdr3_aa: CASSLLAGGLVNEQFF

v_call: TRBV28
j_call: TRBJ2-5
clone_size: .
d_call: TRBD2
cdr3_nt: TGTGCCAGCAGCAGTGTAGCGGGGGGGCAAGAGACCCAGTACTTC
cdr3_aa: CASSSVAGGQETQYF

v_call: TRBV27
j_call: TRBJ2-7
clone_size: .
d_call: TRBD1
cdr3_nt: TGTGCCAGCAGTTTATCGGCGTGGGACAGATTCTACGAGCAGTACTTC
cdr3_aa: CASSLSAWDRFYEQYF

v_call: TRBV7-9
j_call: TRBJ2-1
clone_size: .
d_call: .
cdr3_nt: TGTGCCAGCAGCGCCGGGAGAGCCCCACCTTACAATGAGCAGTTCTTC
cdr3_aa: CASSAGRAPPYNEQFF

v_call: TRBV7-2
j_call: TRBJ2-3
clone_size: .
d_call: .
cdr3_nt: TGTGCCAGCAGTAGGAGGGAGACAGATACGCAGTATTTT
cdr3_aa: CASSRRETDTQYF

v_call: TRBV19
j_call: TRBJ1-1
clone_size: .
d_call: .
cdr3_nt: TGTGCCAGTAGTATGTGGCAGACTAACACTGAAGCTTTCTTT
cdr3_aa: CASSMWQTNTEAFF

v_call: TRBV4-1
j_call: TRBJ1-3
clone_size: .
d_call: .
cdr3_nt: TGCGCCAGCAGCCAAGATCCGCGACAATCTGGAAACACCATATATTTT
cdr3_aa: CASSQDPRQSGNTIYF

v_call: TRBV19
j_call: TRBJ1-1
clone_size: .
d_call: .
cdr3_nt: TGTGCCAGTAGTTTGACAGGGAACACTGAAGCTTTCTTT
cdr3_aa: CASSLTGNTEAFF

v_call: TRBV27
j_call: TRBJ2-3
clone_size: .
d_call: .
cdr3_nt: TGTGCCAGCAGTGCAGACACAGATACGCAGTATTTT
cdr3_aa: CASSADTDTQYF

v_call: TRBV7-2
j_call: TRBJ1-3
clone_size: .
d_call: TRBD1
cdr3_nt: TGTGCCAGCAGTCGAGACAGGGGGCATGGAAACACCATATATTTT
cdr3_aa: CASSRDRGHGNTIYF

v_call: TRBV19
j_call: TRBJ2-7
clone_size: .
d_call: TRBD2
cdr3_nt: TGTGCCAGTTCCGGCGGGGGGAGAGAAGGGACACCATTTTACGAGCAGTACTTC
cdr3_aa: CASSGGGREGTPFYEQYF

v_call: TRBV18
j_call: TRBJ1-1
clone_size: .
d_call: .
cdr3_nt: TGTGCCAGCCGGCGGACAGAGTTTACTAACACTGAAGCTTTCTTT
cdr3_aa: CASRRTEFTNTEAFF

v_call: TRBV5-4
j_call: TRBJ1-2
clone_size: few
d_call: TRBD1
cdr3_nt: TGTGCCAGCAGCTTGTTCCGGGACAGTGGGGAAAGCTACACCTTC
cdr3_aa: CASSLFRDSGESYTF

v_call: TRBV29-1
j_call: TRBJ1-1
clone_size: once
d_call: .
cdr3_nt: TGCAGCGTCCCGTGGCAGGGAGGGACTGAAGCTTTCTTT
cdr3_aa: CSVPWQGGTEAFF

v_call: TRBV7-9
j_call: TRBJ1-2
clone_size: few
d_call: .
cdr3_nt: TGTGCCAGCAGCCTCCCGACAGCGCTTAACTATGGCTACACCTTC
cdr3_aa: CASSLPTALNYGYTF

v_call: TRBV11-3
j_call: TRBJ2-1
clone_size: .
d_call: .
cdr3_nt: TGTGCCAGCAGCTTAGGAGGGTCCCAATACAATGAGCAGTTCTTC
cdr3_aa: CASSLGGSQYNEQFF

v_call: TRBV13
j_call: TRBJ1-1
clone_size: .
d_call: .
cdr3_nt: TGTGCCAGCAGCTTCTGGAACACTGAAGCTTTCTTT
cdr3_aa: CASSFWNTEAFF

v_call: TRBV5-6
j_call: TRBJ1-2
clone_size: .
d_call: .
cdr3_nt: TGTGCCAGCAGCTTGGACAGGGATAGTGGCTACACCTTC
cdr3_aa: CASSLDRDSGYTF

v_call: TRBV11-2
j_call: TRBJ2-3
clone_size: once
d_call: .
cdr3_nt: TGTGCCAGCAGCTCCCCAGGGGCCGCCGCAGATACGCAGTATTTT
cdr3_aa: CASSSPGAAADTQYF

v_call: TRBV9
j_call: TRBJ2-5
clone_size: once
d_call: .
cdr3_nt: TGTGCCAGCAGCGTAGGCTTGTCGGGGGAGACCCAGTACTTC
cdr3_aa: CASSVGLSGETQYF

v_call: TRBV28
j_call: TRBJ1-2
clone_size: .
d_call: .
cdr3_nt: TGTGCCAGCAGTTTAAGGGGCTTTTATGGCTACACCTTC
cdr3_aa: CASSLRGFYGYTF

v_call: TRBV7-3
j_call: TRBJ1-6
clone_size: .
d_call: TRBD1
cdr3_nt: TGTGCCAGCAGCTTAGGGTCAGGGGGTAATTCACCCCTCCACTTT
cdr3_aa: CASSLGSGGNSPLHF

v_call: TRBV18
j_call: TRBJ1-1
clone_size: .
d_call: TRBD1
cdr3_nt: TGTGCCAGCTCAGCAGGGGGCAGGTTGGGGAACACTGAAGCTTTCTTT
cdr3_aa: CASSAGGRLGNTEAFF

v_call: TRBV7-6
j_call: TRBJ2-7
clone_size: .
d_call: .
cdr3_nt: TGTGCCAGCAGCTTAGGCGGGACTGCTTTCTACGAGCAGTACTTC
cdr3_aa: CASSLGGTAFYEQYF

v_call: TRBV4-3
j_call: TRBJ2-7
clone_size: .
d_call: .
cdr3_nt: TGCGCCAGCAGCCAAGATTTTGCCGGGACCTACGAGCAGTACTTC
cdr3_aa: CASSQDFAGTYEQYF

v_call: TRBV4-1
j_call: TRBJ1-3
clone_size: once
d_call: .
cdr3_nt: TGCGCCAGCAGCCAAGATAGCGGCCACTCTGGAAACACCATATATTTT
cdr3_aa: CASSQDSGHSGNTIYF

v_call: TRBV27
j_call: TRBJ2-7
clone_size: .
d_call: .
cdr3_nt: TGTGCCAGCAGTTCAGCTACTAGGATTGGCGAGCAGTACTTC
cdr3_aa: CASSSATRIGEQYF

v_call: TRBV6-6
j_call: TRBJ2-2
clone_size: .
d_call: .
cdr3_nt: TGTGCCAGCAGTTATCGCAGGGGCACCGGGGAGCTGTTTTTT
cdr3_aa: CASSYRRGTGELFF

v_call: TRBV27
j_call: TRBJ2-5
clone_size: .
d_call: TRBD1
cdr3_nt: TGTGCCAGCAGTTTGTACAGGGGTACGGAGACCCAGTACTTC
cdr3_aa: CASSLYRGTETQYF

v_call: TRBV28
j_call: TRBJ1-5
clone_size: .
d_call: .
cdr3_nt: TGTGCCAGCAGTTTACTCAAGGAGAATCAGCCCCAGCATTTT
cdr3_aa: CASSLLKENQPQHF